These T cell receptor beta chains were read from a single sample in a study of T cells in Graves' hyperthyroidism and ophthalmopathy. TCRdb independently ran MiXCR on the multiplex PCR reads; one entry per CDR3 protein. The table shows a few hundred thousand distinct CDR3 sequences, with less than 25% occurring only once. Material: blood. These receptors all come from a woman aged 70-85 years with Graves' ophthalmopathy. CDR3s include the opening cysteine and the closing phenylalanine or tryptophan. Each record gives: CDR3 protein, CDR3 DNA, J gene, V gene, CDR3 length, D gene, clone size. D genes are given only for firm matches. A row's size may be missing; if present it is once, few, many or a size class.

CDR3: CASRSSPGLSQYEQYF
DNA: TGTGCCAGCAGAAGTAGCCCCGGACTATCTCAATACGAGCAGTACTTC
J: TRBJ2-7
V: TRBV27
length: 16
D: -
size: -

CDR3: CASITGTSTYNEQFF
DNA: TGTGCCAGCATTACCGGGACTAGCACTTACAATGAGCAGTTCTTC
J: TRBJ2-1
V: TRBV2
length: 15
D: TRBD2
size: many

CDR3: CAWRGQGAPGELFF
DNA: TGTGCCTGGAGGGGACAGGGGGCTCCCGGGGAGCTGTTTTTT
J: TRBJ2-2
V: TRBV30
length: 14
D: TRBD1
size: few

CDR3: CASSRDLAGGPDTQYF
DNA: TGTGCCAGCAGCCGAGATCTAGCGGGAGGCCCAGATACGCAGTATTTT
J: TRBJ2-3
V: TRBV6-2/TRBV6-3
length: 16
D: TRBD2
size: -

CDR3: CASSLVQASETQYF
DNA: TGTGCCAGCAGCTTGGTCCAGGCGTCAGAGACCCAGTACTTC
J: TRBJ2-5
V: TRBV5-6
length: 14
D: -
size: many

CDR3: CASSRDQRNYGYTF
DNA: TGTGCCAGCAGCCGGGACCAAAGGAACTATGGCTACACCTTC
J: TRBJ1-2
V: TRBV3-1
length: 14
D: -
size: -

CDR3: CAIWDRGRGYTF
DNA: TGTGCCATATGGGACAGGGGGCGAGGCTACACCTTC
J: TRBJ1-2
V: TRBV6-1
length: 12
D: TRBD1
size: many

CDR3: CASSLVIQKPQHF
DNA: TGTGCCAGCAGCTTAGTAATACAGAAGCCCCAGCATTTT
J: TRBJ1-5
V: TRBV7-9
length: 13
D: -
size: few

CDR3: CASSPNRGGDEQFF
DNA: TGTGCCAGCTCACCCAACCGCGGCGGCGATGAGCAGTTCTTC
J: TRBJ2-1
V: TRBV18
length: 14
D: -
size: few

CDR3: CASRGGTSDSDTQYF
DNA: TGTGCCAGCAGGGGCGGGACTAGCGATTCAGATACGCAGTATTTT
J: TRBJ2-3
V: TRBV28
length: 15
D: TRBD2
size: many

CDR3: CSVPGTGTDTQYF
DNA: TGCAGTGTCCCGGGTACGGGCACAGATACGCAGTATTTT
J: TRBJ2-3
V: TRBV20-1
length: 13
D: -
size: few

CDR3: CSASSSRGAGEKLFF
DNA: TGCAGTGCTAGTTCATCGCGAGGGGCTGGTGAAAAACTGTTTTTT
J: TRBJ1-4
V: TRBV20-1
length: 15
D: -
size: -

CDR3: CASSLFGKGQGREQYF
DNA: TGTGCCAGCAGTTTATTCGGTAAGGGACAGGGGCGTGAGCAGTACTTC
J: TRBJ2-7
V: TRBV27
length: 16
D: TRBD1
size: -

CDR3: CSAMTSGSTDTQYF
DNA: TGCAGTGCTATGACTAGCGGGAGCACAGATACGCAGTATTTT
J: TRBJ2-3
V: TRBV20-1
length: 14
D: TRBD2
size: -

CDR3: CASSLEGVYNEQFF
DNA: TGCGCCAGCAGCTTGGAAGGCGTTTACAATGAGCAGTTCTTC
J: TRBJ2-1
V: TRBV5-1
length: 14
D: -
size: few

CDR3: CASSYGLRSYNEQFF
DNA: TGTGCCAGCAGTTATGGACTAAGGTCCTACAATGAGCAGTTCTTC
J: TRBJ2-1
V: TRBV6-2/TRBV6-3
length: 15
D: -
size: -

CDR3: CASRSGTSGSGEQFF
DNA: TGTGCCAGCAGGTCCGGGACTAGCGGGAGCGGTGAGCAGTTCTTC
J: TRBJ2-1
V: TRBV7-9
length: 15
D: TRBD2
size: -

CDR3: CSARDRVPDTQYF
DNA: TGCAGTGCTAGAGACAGGGTTCCAGATACGCAGTATTTT
J: TRBJ2-3
V: TRBV20-1
length: 13
D: -
size: many

CDR3: CASSLLQRVDSEGQAFF
DNA: TGTGCCAGCAGTTTACTTCAAAGAGTCGACTCCGAGGGGCAAGCTTTCTTT
J: TRBJ1-1
V: TRBV6-1
length: 17
D: -
size: many

CDR3: CASSQDRTVTGELFF
DNA: TGTGCCAGCAGCCAAGATCGGACAGTCACCGGGGAGCTGTTTTTT
J: TRBJ2-2
V: TRBV3-1
length: 15
D: -
size: -

CDR3: CASSPRGRTQYF
DNA: TGTGCCAGCAGTCCCAGGGGTAGGACGCAGTATTTT
J: TRBJ2-3
V: TRBV6-1
length: 12
D: -
size: -

CDR3: CASRLQGARELFF
DNA: TGTGCCAGCAGGCTACAGGGGGCCAGGGAGCTGTTTTTT
J: TRBJ2-2
V: TRBV6-1
length: 13
D: TRBD1
size: few

CDR3: CASQSGATYEQYF
DNA: TGTGCCAGCCAATCCGGGGCAACCTACGAGCAGTACTTC
J: TRBJ2-7
V: TRBV28
length: 13
D: -
size: many

CDR3: CASSLDTLYNEQFF
DNA: TGTGCCAGCAGCTTAGATACGCTCTACAATGAGCAGTTCTTC
J: TRBJ2-1
V: TRBV7-9
length: 14
D: -
size: many

CDR3: CASTKQGGYNEQFF
DNA: TGTGCCAGCACGAAACAGGGGGGCTACAATGAGCAGTTCTTC
J: TRBJ2-1
V: TRBV7-8
length: 14
D: TRBD1
size: few

CDR3: CASSPVNPYNEQFF
DNA: TGTGCCAGCAGCCCTGTAAACCCCTACAATGAGCAGTTCTTC
J: TRBJ2-1
V: TRBV7-2
length: 14
D: -
size: few

CDR3: CASSFLDRGYGYTF
DNA: TGTGCCAGCAGTTTTCTGGACAGGGGATATGGCTACACCTTC
J: TRBJ1-2
V: TRBV28
length: 14
D: TRBD1
size: -